This entry lists 13 T cell receptor beta chains sequenced from one sample in a study of blood T cell repertoires in COVID-19. Generated by immunoSEQ multiplex PCR, the TCRdb table keeps only in-frame clones and is missing some. This sample carries 55,000 to 65,000 clones, about 89% of them seen once, and the ten largest clones take roughly an eighth. Sequenced input: peripheral blood. The receptors shown here come from a woman aged 55-70 years with active COVID-19.

The rearrangement uses TRBV5-6 and TRBJ2-7; D might be TRBD1 (6 bases). Trimming removed 8 bases at V and 2 bases at J, with 14 bases between. The germline V gene has CDR1 SGHDT and CDR2 YYEEEE. The CDR3 loop spans 13 amino acids. The CDR3 bases are TGTGCCAGTCTCCGGGACATTCCCTACGAGCAGTACTTC. This sequence encodes CASLRDIPYEQYF.

This chain links TRBV2 with TRBJ2-7; the match to TRBD1 covers 7 bases. The CDR3 contains 15 residues. Germline V gene data show CDR1 as SNHLY and CDR2 as FYNNEI. The junction had 7 bases not matched to a gene; V was cut back by 5 bases and J by 0 bases. DNA of the CDR3: TGTGCCAGCAGTTCCGACAGGGTCATCTCCTACGAGCAGTACTTC. Translating gives CASSSDRVISYEQYF.

The chain has TRBV19 and TRBJ1-2; D is uncertain. This CDR3 region has 13 residues. Deletions cut 6 bases from V and 7 bases from J, with 15 bases between. CDR1 and CDR2 (germline): LNHDA, SQIVND (reference sequence). CDR3 nucleotide sequence: TGTGCCAGTAGAATTTCGGGAAACGGTGGCTACACCTTC. As protein: CASRISGNGGYTF.

The chain recombines TRBV5-6 with TRBJ1-5, with 7 bases lining up with TRBD1. The CDR3 runs to 16 residues. The V gene end was trimmed by 2 bases and the J gene end by 2 bases; junction bases not matched to a gene: 7. Germline-derived CDR1 and CDR2 are SGHDT and YYEEEE. DNA for the CDR3: TGTGCCAGCAGCTTTTTTACCGACAGGGGCAATCAGCCCCAGCATTTT. Translating gives CASSFFTDRGNQPQHF.

The DNA for the CDR3 is TGTGCCAGCAGCCCCGTTCCCGGGGGGCTCACAGATACGCAGTATTTT. Protein sequence: CASSPVPGGLTDTQYF. This chain uses TRBV3-1 (or the pseudogene TRBV3-2) with TRBJ2-3, with a weak D call TRBD2 (7 bases). Germline CDR1 LGHDT, CDR2 YNNKEL (reference sequence). The CDR3 contains 16 residues. Trimming removed 4 bases from V and 2 bases from J, with 16 bases in between.

The chain combines TRBV11-2 with TRBJ2-1; 9 bases line up with TRBD2. The V gene end was trimmed by 4 bases and the J gene end by 0 bases; junction bases not matched to a gene: 7. CDR1 and CDR2 from the germline V gene are SGHAT and FQNNGV. The CDR3 contains 17 residues. CDR3 nucleotide sequence: TGTGCCAGCAGCTCTGTTGCGGGGGGGCCCTCCTACAATGAGCAGTTCTTC. Translated: CASSSVAGGPSYNEQFF.

The chain uses TRBV12-1 and TRBJ2-1; the table's D call of TRBD1 was not tested on the DNA. TRBV12-1 is classified as a pseudogene. CDR3 length: 16 amino acids. The chain's CDR3 is CASSVAGTRPYNEQFF. The CDR3 DNA reads TGTGCCAGCAGCGTAGCCGGGACAAGGCCATACAATGAGCAGTTCTTC.

The V and J genes are TRBV9 and TRBJ1-5; D gene unclear. The CDR3 spans 13 residues. Germline V lookup: CDR1 SGDLS, CDR2 YYNGEE. V was shortened by 0 bases and J by 6 bases, with 7 bases between the two germline ends. The CDR3 reads CASSVEPPQPQHF. DNA for the CDR3: TGTGCCAGCAGCGTAGAGCCACCTCAGCCCCAGCATTTT.

This chain connects TRBV6-6 to TRBJ2-3, with 8 nucleotides matching TRBD1. V was clipped by 6 bases and J by 2 bases; unmatched bases: 7. Germline assignment: CDR1 MNHNY and CDR2 SVGAGI (reference sequence). The CDR3 is made up of 15 amino acids. The DNA for the CDR3 is TGTGCCAGCAGGAACCAGGGGGCGGTCACAGATACGCAGTATTTT. Protein sequence: CASRNQGAVTDTQYF.

The chain employs TRBV7-2 and TRBJ2-3; 7 nucleotides align to TRBD2. The V segment lost 3 bases and the J segment 2 bases; nucleotides outside the gene matches: 5. CDR3 length equals 15 residues. Germline values: CDR1 SGHTA, CDR2 FQGNSA. The chain's CDR3 is CASSFQRGITDTQYF. For the CDR3, the DNA is TGTGCCAGCAGCTTTCAGCGGGGCATCACAGATACGCAGTATTTT.

The genes are TRBV7-3 and TRBJ2-3; TRBD2 is a possible D gene (5 bases). The germline CDR1 and CDR2 sequences are SGHTA and FQGTGA. The V gene lost 3 bases and the J gene lost 4 bases, with 14 bases spanning the gap. CDR3 length: 15 residues. CDR3: CASSFLAGFSDTQYF. CDR3 coding DNA: TGTGCCAGCAGCTTTTTGGCGGGTTTCTCAGATACGCAGTATTTT.

This clone has just one count. The chain is built from TRBV18 and TRBJ1-1; no clear D. Germline CDR1 KGHSH, CDR2 LQKENI. This CDR3 has 16 amino acids. Between the trimmed V and J ends, which lost 0 bases and 4 bases, there was a span of 15 bases. CDR3 in DNA: TGTGCCAGCTCACCACCGAACTTATCCCATTCCACTGAAGCTTTCTTT. This translates into CASSPPNLSHSTEAFF.

The sample holds one count of this clone. This chain connects TRBV6-5 to TRBJ1-1, with 8 bases aligning to TRBD1. CDR3 length equals 15 residues. V gave up 6 bases and J gave up 8 bases; unmatched junction bases: 14. Germline assignment: CDR1 MNHEY and CDR2 SVGAGI. The CDR3 region is CASRPLAGTGREAFF. DNA for the CDR3: TGTGCCAGCAGACCCTTAGCCGGGACAGGCAGGGAAGCTTTCTTT.